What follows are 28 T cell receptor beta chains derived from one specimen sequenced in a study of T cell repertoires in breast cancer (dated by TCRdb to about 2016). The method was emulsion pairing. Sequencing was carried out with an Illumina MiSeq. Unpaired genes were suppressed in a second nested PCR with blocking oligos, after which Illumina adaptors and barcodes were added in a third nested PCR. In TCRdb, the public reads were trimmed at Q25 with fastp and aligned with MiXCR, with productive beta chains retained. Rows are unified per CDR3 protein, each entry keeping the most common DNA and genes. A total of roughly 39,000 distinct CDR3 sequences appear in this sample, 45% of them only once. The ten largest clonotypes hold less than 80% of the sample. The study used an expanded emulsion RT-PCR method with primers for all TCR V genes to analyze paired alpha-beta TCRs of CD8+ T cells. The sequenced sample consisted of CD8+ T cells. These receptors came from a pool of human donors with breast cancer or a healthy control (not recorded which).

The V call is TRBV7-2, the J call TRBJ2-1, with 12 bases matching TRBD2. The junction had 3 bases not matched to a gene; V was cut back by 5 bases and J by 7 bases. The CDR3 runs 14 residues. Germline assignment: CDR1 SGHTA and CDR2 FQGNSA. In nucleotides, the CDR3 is TGTGCCAGCAGCGCTAGCGGGGGGGCTAATGAGCAGTTCTTC. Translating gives CASSASGGANEQFF.

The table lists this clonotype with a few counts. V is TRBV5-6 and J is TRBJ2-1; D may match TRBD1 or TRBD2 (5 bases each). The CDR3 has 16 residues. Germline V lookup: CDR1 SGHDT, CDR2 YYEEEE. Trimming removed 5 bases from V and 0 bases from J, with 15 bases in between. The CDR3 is CASRAVGVSSYNEQFF. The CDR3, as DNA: TGTGCCAGCAGGGCTGTGGGGGTTAGCTCCTACAATGAGCAGTTCTTC.

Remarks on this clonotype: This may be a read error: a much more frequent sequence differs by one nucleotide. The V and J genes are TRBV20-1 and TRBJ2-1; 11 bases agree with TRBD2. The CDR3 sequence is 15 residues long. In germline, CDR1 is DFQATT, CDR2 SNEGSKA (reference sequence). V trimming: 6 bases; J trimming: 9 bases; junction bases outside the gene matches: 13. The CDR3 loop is CSAVGVLAGDSEQFF. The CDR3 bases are TGCAGTGCAGTGGGAGTACTAGCGGGGGACAGTGAGCAGTTCTTC.

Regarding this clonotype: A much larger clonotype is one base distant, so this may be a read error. CDR3 in DNA: TGCAGTGCTAGAGCCTATCAGCAGGAGCGGGAGACCCAGTGCTTC. Encoded protein: CSARAYQQERETQCF. V and J are TRBV20-1 and TRBJ2-5; 8 bases map to TRBD2. The CDR3 has 15 residues. Per germline, CDR1 DFQATT and CDR2 SNEGSKA (reference sequence).

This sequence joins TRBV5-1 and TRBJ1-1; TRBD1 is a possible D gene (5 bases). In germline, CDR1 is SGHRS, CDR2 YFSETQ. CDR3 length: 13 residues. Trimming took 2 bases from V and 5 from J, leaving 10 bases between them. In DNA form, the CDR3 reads TGCGCCAGCAGCTTCGGTCAGGGAACTGAAGCTTTCTTT. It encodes CASSFGQGTEAFF.

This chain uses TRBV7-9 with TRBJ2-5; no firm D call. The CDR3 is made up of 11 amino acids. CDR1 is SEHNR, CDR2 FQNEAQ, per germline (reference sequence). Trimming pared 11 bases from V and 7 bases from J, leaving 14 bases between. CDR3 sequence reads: CACEVPPTQYF. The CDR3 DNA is TGTGCCTGCGAGGTCCCCCCGACCCAGTACTTC. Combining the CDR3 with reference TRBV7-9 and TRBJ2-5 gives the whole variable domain DTGVSQNPRHKITKRGQNVTFRCDPISEHNRLYWYRQTLGQGPEFLTYFQNEAQLEKSRLLSDRFSAERPKGSFSTLEIQRTEQGDSAMYLCACEVPPTQYFGPGTRLLVL.

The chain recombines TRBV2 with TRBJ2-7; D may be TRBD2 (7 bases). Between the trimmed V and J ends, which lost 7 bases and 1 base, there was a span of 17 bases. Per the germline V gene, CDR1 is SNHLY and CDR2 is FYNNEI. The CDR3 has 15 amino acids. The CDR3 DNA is TGTGCCAGCATTAAGGAGGCGGGGGCATCCTACGAGCAGTACTTC. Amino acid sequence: CASIKEAGASYEQYF.

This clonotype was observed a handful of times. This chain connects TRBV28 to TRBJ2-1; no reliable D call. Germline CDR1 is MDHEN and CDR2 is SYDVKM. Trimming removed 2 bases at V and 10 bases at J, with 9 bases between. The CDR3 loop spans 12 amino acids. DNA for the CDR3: TGTGCCAGCAGTTTAGCTGGTGGCGAGCAGTTCTTC. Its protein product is CASSLAGGEQFF.

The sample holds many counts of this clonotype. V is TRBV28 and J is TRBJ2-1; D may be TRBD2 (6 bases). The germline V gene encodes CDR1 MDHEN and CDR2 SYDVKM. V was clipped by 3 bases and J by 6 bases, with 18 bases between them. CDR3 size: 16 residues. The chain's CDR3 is CASSFGRHDGSNEQFF. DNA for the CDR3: TGTGCCAGCAGTTTTGGACGTCACGACGGGAGCAATGAGCAGTTCTTC.

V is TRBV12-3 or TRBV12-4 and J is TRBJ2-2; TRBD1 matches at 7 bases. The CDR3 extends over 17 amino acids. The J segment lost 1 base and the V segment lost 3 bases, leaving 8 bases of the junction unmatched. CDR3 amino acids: CASSLWAGGENTGELFF. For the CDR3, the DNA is TGTGCCAGCAGTTTGTGGGCAGGGGGAGAGAACACCGGGGAGCTGTTTTTT.

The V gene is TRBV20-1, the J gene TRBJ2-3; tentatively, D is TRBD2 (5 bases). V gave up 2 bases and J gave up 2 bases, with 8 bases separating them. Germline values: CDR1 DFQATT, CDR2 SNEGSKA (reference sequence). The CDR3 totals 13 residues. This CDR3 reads CSARRLNTDTQYF. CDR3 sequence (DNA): TGCAGTGCTAGAAGACTAAACACAGATACGCAGTATTTT.

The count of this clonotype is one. This chain's CDR3 is CATSPRWGVNTGELFF. CDR3 nucleotide sequence: TGTGCCACCTCCCCTCGGTGGGGGGTTAACACCGGGGAGCTGTTTTTT. The chain employs TRBV2 and TRBJ2-2; a possible D gene is TRBD2 (6 bases). The CDR3 contains 16 residues. Germline CDR1 is SNHLY and CDR2 is FYNNEI. Trimming shortened V by 10 bases and J by 2 bases, and 20 bases separated the two germline ends.

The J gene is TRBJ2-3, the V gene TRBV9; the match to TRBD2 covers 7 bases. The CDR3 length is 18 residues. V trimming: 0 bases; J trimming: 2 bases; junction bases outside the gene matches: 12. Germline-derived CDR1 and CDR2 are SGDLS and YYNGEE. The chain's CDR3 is CASSVEGWASGVTDTQYF. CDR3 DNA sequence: TGTGCCAGCAGCGTAGAAGGTTGGGCTAGCGGTGTCACAGATACGCAGTATTTT.

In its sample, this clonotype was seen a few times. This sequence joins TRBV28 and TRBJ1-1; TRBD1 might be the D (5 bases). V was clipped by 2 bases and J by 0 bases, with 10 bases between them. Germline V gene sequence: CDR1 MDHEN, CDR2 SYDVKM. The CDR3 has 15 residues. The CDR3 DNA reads TGTGCCAGCAGTTTAGGACGGGGGATGAACACTGAAGCTTTCTTT. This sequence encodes CASSLGRGMNTEAFF. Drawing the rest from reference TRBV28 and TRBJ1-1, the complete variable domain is DVKVTQSSRYLVKRTGEKVFLECVQDMDHENMFWYRQDPGLGLRLIYFSYDVKMKEKGDIPEGYSVSREKKERFSLILESASTNQTSMYLCASSLGRGMNTEAFFGQGTRLTVV.

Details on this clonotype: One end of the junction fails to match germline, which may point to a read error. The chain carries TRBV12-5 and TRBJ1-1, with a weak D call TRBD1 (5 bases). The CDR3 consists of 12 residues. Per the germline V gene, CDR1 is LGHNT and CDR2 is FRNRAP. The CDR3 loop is CASGRVDTEASF. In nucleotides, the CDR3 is TGTGCTAGTGGTAGGGTGGACACTGAAGCTTCCTTT.

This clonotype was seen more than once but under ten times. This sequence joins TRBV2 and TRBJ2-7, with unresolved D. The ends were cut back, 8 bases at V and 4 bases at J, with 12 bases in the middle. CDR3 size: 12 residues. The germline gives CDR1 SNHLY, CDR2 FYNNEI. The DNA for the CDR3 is TGTGCCAGCGTTCTTAATTATTACGAGCAGTACTTC. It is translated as CASVLNYYEQYF.

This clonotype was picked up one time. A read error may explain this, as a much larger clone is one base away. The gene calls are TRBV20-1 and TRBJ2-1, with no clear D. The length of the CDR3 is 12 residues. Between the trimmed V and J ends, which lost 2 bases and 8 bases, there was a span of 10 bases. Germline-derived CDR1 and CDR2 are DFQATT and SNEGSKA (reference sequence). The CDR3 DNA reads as TGCAGTGCTAGACTACACGACGATGAGCAGTTCTTC. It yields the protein CSARLHDDEQFF.

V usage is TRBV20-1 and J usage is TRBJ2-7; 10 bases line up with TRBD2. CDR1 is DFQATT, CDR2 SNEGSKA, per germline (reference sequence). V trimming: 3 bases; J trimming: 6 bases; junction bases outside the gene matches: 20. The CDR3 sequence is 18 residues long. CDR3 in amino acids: CSASELAGGLDRGREQYF. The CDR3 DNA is TGCAGTGCTAGTGAGTTAGCGGGAGGTCTGGATCGAGGTCGCGAGCAGTACTTC.

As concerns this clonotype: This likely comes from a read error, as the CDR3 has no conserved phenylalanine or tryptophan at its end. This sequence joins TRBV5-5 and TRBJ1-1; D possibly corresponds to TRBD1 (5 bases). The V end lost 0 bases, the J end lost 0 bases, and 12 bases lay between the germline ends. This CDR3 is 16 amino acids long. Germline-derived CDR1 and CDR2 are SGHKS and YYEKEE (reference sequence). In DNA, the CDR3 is TGTGCCAGCAGCTTGGGTCAGGGTGTGTTGAACACTGAAGCTTTCTCT. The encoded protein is CASSLGQGVLNTEAFS.

CDR3 nucleotides: TGTGCCAGCAGCGTAGTATCGGGAGGCAGTGGTGAGCAGTTCTTC. Its translation: CASSVVSGGSGEQFF. The chain uses TRBV9 and TRBJ2-1, with 7 nucleotides matching TRBD2. The CDR3 runs 15 residues. The ends lost 0 bases at V and 9 bases at J; junction bases unmatched: 9. Germline V gene data show CDR1 as SGDLS and CDR2 as YYNGEE.

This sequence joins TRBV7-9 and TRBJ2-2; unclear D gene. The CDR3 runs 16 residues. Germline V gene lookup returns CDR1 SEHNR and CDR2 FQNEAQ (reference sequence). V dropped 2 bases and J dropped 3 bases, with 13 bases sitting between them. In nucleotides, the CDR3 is TGTGCCAGCAGCTTAAGGGATCTCCTCCACACCGGGGAGCTGTTTTTT. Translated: CASSLRDLLHTGELFF. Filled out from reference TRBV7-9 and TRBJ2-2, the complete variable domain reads DTGVSQNPRHKITKRGQNVTFRCDPISEHNRLYWYRQTLGQGPEFLTYFQNEAQLEKSRLLSDRFSAERPKGSFSTLEIQRTEQGDSAMYLCASSLRDLLHTGELFFGEGSRLTVL.

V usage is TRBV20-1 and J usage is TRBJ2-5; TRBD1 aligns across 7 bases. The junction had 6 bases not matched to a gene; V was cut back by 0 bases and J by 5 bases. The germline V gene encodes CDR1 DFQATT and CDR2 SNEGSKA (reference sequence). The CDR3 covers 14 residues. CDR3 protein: CSARDWGQKETQYF. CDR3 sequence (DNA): TGCAGTGCTAGAGATTGGGGACAGAAGGAGACCCAGTACTTC.

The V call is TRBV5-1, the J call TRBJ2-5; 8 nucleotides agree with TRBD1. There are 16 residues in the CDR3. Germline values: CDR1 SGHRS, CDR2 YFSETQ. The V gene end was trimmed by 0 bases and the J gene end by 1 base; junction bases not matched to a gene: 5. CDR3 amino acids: CASSLGGTGFQETQYF. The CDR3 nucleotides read TGCGCCAGCAGCTTGGGGGGGACAGGATTCCAAGAGACCCAGTACTTC.

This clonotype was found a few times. The CDR3 loop reads CASSLEDLTEAFF. CDR3 in DNA: TGTGCCAGCAGCTTAGAGGATCTTACTGAAGCTTTCTTT. The chain has TRBV11-2 and TRBJ1-1; D unresolved. The CDR3 is 13 amino acids. CDR1 and CDR2 (germline): SGHAT, FQNNGV. Trimming stripped 0 bases from V and 5 bases from J, with 7 bases between.

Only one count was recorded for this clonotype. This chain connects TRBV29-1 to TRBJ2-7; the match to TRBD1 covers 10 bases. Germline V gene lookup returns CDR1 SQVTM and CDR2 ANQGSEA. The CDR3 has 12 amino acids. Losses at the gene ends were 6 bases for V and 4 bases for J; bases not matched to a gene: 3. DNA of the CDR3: TGCAGCGTAGCGGGACAGGGGTACGAGCAGTACTTC. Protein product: CSVAGQGYEQYF.

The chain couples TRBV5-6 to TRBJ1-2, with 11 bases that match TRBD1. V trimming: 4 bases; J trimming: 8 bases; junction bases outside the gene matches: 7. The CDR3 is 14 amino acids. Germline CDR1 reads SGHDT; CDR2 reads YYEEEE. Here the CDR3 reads CASSPGQGARGYTF. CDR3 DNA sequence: TGTGCCAGCAGCCCAGGACAGGGGGCGAGGGGCTACACCTTC.

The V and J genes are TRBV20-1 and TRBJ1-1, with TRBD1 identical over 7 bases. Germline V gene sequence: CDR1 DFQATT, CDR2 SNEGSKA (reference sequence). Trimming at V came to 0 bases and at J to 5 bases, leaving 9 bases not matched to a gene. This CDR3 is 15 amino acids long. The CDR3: CSARDLDRAVTEAFF. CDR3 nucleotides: TGCAGTGCTAGAGATCTCGACAGGGCGGTAACTGAAGCTTTCTTT.

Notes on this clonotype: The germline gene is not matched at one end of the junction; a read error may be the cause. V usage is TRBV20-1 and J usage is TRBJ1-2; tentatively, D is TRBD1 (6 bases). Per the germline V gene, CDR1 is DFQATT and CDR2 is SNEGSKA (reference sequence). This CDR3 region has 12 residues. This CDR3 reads CSARWGSRGYAF. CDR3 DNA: TGCAGTGCTAGATGGGGTTCCAGGGGCTACGCCTTC.